This T cell receptor (beta chain) was sequenced in a study of blood T cell repertoires in COVID-19. Study-wide context: The United States, Italy and Spain supplied acute and convalescent COVID-19 samples. PBMCs, B-cell-depleted T cells, or T cells were the source of the cDNA or gDNA that made up the material.

Study processing details: Researchers report that nucleated cell counts were estimated from reference gene primer amplification. Only in-frame clones appear in the TCRdb table, and some are missing; sequencing was by immunoSEQ multiplex PCR. The V and J calls and clone size come from that table; D and trimming were worked out from the DNA. The profile shows about 74,000 clones, around four fifths of them singletons. This clone was counted between two and nine times. V lost 1 base, J lost 5 bases, and 15 bases lay in between. The CDR3 contains 16 residues. In germline, CDR1 is SEHNR, CDR2 FQNEAQ (reference sequence).

Sequenced sample: peripheral blood. This chain joins TRBV7-9 and TRBJ1-5; a possible D gene is TRBD1 (5 bases). The clonotype originates from an older man with acute or convalescent COVID-19. This CDR3 reads CASSLVLARGHQPQHF. The CDR3 DNA reads TGTGCCAGCAGCTTAGTTCTTGCGCGGGGCCATCAGCCCCAGCATTTT.